The 24 T cell receptor beta chains reported below all come from one sample, sequenced in a study of cytomegalovirus exposure and HLA in healthy donors. This PCR relied on a set of 60 Vbeta primers and 13 Jbeta primers. Generated by immunoSEQ multiplex PCR, the TCRdb table keeps only in-frame clones and is missing some. The repertoire consists of 150,000 to 190,000 clones, with 85% occurring once and the leading ten covering roughly 2.3%. What was sequenced was PBMCs. Source of these receptors: a woman aged 18-35 years in good health and CMV-seronegative.

The rearrangement uses TRBV4-2 and TRBJ1-1; 7 bases are a match to TRBD1. Trimming cost V 1 base and J 4 bases; bases outside gene matches: 3. Germline V gene data show CDR1 as LGHNA and CDR2 as YNFKEQ. This CDR3 has 14 residues. CDR3 DNA sequence: TGTGCCAGCAGCCAAGGGCAGGGGGTCACTGAAGCTTTCTTT. Translated, it gives CASSQGQGVTEAFF.

V and J are TRBV27 and TRBJ2-1, with 11 bases that match TRBD2. Germline CDR1 MNHEY, CDR2 SMNVEV (reference sequence). Trimming removed 6 bases from V and 4 bases from J; junction bases left unmatched: 8. CDR3 length: 16 residues. This CDR3 is CASSILGTSGYNEQFF. The CDR3 nucleotides are TGTGCCAGCAGCATACTCGGGACTAGCGGTTACAATGAGCAGTTCTTC.

This clone appeared a single time. The chain couples TRBV30 to TRBJ2-3; 8 positions match TRBD2. The CDR3 loop spans 14 amino acids. V was pared by 4 bases and J by 11 bases, with 14 bases of the junction left unmatched. Germline V gene lookup returns CDR1 GTSNPN and CDR2 SVGIG (reference sequence). The CDR3 protein is CAWTPGAGVGGQYF. The CDR3 nucleotides are TGTGCCTGGACCCCGGGAGCGGGGGTCGGGGGGCAGTATTTT.

The CDR3 protein is CASSDGLTGPYEQYF. The CDR3 coding sequence is TGTGCCAGCAGTGATGGATTGACAGGCCCCTACGAGCAGTACTTC. The chain combines TRBV2 with TRBJ2-7; D is possibly TRBD1 (6 bases). The CDR3 has 15 amino acids. CDR1 is SNHLY and CDR2 is FYNNEI in the germline V gene. Trimming stripped 3 bases from V and 2 bases from J, with 14 bases between.

The rearrangement links TRBV18 to TRBJ2-5; D unclear. CDR3 length: 14 amino acids. Germline CDR1 reads KGHSH; CDR2 reads LQKENI. Trimming left V 1 base short and J 5 bases short, with 11 bases between. The chain's CDR3 is CASSPRATDETQYF. The CDR3 nucleotides are TGTGCCAGCTCACCACGCGCCACCGATGAGACCCAGTACTTC.

This chain joins TRBV27 and TRBJ2-7, with TRBD2 identical over 8 bases. The CDR3 runs to 11 residues. The V gene's germline CDR1 is MNHEY and CDR2 SMNVEV (reference sequence). The CDR3 sequence is CASGSFYEQYF. CDR3 DNA: TGTGCAAGCGGGAGTTTTTACGAGCAGTACTTC.

A few counts support this clone. The chain employs TRBV7-3 and TRBJ1-1; D may be TRBD1 (6 bases). Germline loops: CDR1 SGHTA, CDR2 FQGTGA. Trimming took off 5 bases at V and 4 bases at J, with 11 bases between the two ends. The length of the CDR3 is 13 residues. The CDR3 loop reads CASSAGEGTEAFF. Written as DNA, the CDR3 is TGTGCCAGCAGCGCAGGGGAAGGCACTGAAGCTTTCTTT.

CDR3 amino acids: CAWSPGTGSYEQYF. The CDR3, as DNA: TGTGCCTGGAGTCCTGGGACAGGGAGCTACGAGCAGTACTTC. The V call is TRBV30, the J call TRBJ2-7, with 9 bases identical to TRBD1. The trim removed 2 bases at V and 3 bases at J, leaving 5 bases unmatched. Germline assignment: CDR1 GTSNPN and CDR2 SVGIG (reference sequence). The CDR3 length is 14 residues.

This sequence joins TRBV6-1 and TRBJ2-6, with a weak D call TRBD1 (5 bases). V gave up 2 bases and J gave up 1 base, with 9 bases separating them. The CDR3 runs to 16 residues. CDR1 is MNHNS, CDR2 SASEGT, per germline. DNA of the CDR3: TGTGCCAGCAGTGAACACCCAGGGTCTGGGGCCAACGTCCTGACTTTC. This sequence encodes CASSEHPGSGANVLTF.

The V gene is TRBV7-8, the J gene TRBJ1-5; D not certain. Germline V lookup: CDR1 SGHVS, CDR2 FQNEAQ. Between the trimmed V and J ends, which lost 5 bases and 0 bases, there was a span of 11 bases. This CDR3 is 15 amino acids long. DNA of the CDR3: TGTGCCAGCAGCGCCACAGAATATAGCAATCAGCCCCAGCATTTT. Encoded protein: CASSATEYSNQPQHF.

In this sample, this clone turned up a few times. The chain recombines TRBV14 with TRBJ2-7, with D unresolved. Germline values: CDR1 SGHDN, CDR2 FVKESK. V was cut by 1 base and J by 5 bases, with 6 bases left in between. The CDR3 is 12 amino acids. The CDR3 here is CASSQVSNEQYF. The CDR3 DNA reads TGTGCCAGCAGCCAAGTTTCCAACGAGCAGTACTTC.

The chain couples TRBV7-8 to TRBJ2-7, with D maybe TRBD2 (5 bases). Trimming pared 5 bases from V and 2 bases from J, leaving 13 bases between. This CDR3 has 14 amino acids. Germline assignment: CDR1 SGHVS and CDR2 FQNEAQ. CDR3 nucleotide sequence: TGTGCCAGCAGCCCTCTAGCAGTACCCTACGAGCAGTACTTC. Translated: CASSPLAVPYEQYF.

The chain combines TRBV7-9 with TRBJ1-5, with 11 bases that match TRBD1. V gave up 2 bases and J gave up 6 bases; unmatched junction bases: 3. This CDR3 comprises 15 residues. CDR1 is SEHNR and CDR2 is FQNEAQ in the germline V gene (reference sequence). This CDR3 reads CASSLTGQGAQPQHF. The CDR3 DNA reads TGTGCCAGCAGCTTAACCGGACAGGGGGCTCAGCCCCAGCATTTT.

The chain is built from TRBV5-1 and TRBJ2-3; the D gene is possibly TRBD2 (5 bases). This CDR3 region has 16 residues. The germline V gene has CDR1 SGHRS and CDR2 YFSETQ. Trimming stripped 5 bases from V and 2 bases from J, with 18 bases between. Here the CDR3 reads CASRRPALADTDTQYF. CDR3 coding DNA: TGCGCCAGCAGGCGACCGGCCCTAGCAGACACAGATACGCAGTATTTT.

The J gene is TRBJ2-7, the V gene TRBV6-6, with TRBD1 as a possible D gene (5 bases). The CDR3 totals 12 residues. Per germline, CDR1 MNHNY and CDR2 SVGAGI (reference sequence). V lost 10 bases to trimming and J lost 1 base, with 11 bases between them. The CDR3 sequence is CATSDISYEQYF. CDR3 sequence (DNA): TGTGCCACCTCGGACATTTCCTACGAGCAGTACTTC.

The chain carries TRBV30 and TRBJ2-1; 8 bases map to TRBD2. Germline CDR1 and CDR2: GTSNPN and SVGIG (reference sequence). This CDR3 has 15 amino acids. V lost 4 bases and J lost 3; bases outside the gene matches: 8. The CDR3 sequence: CAWTPGAGGYNEQFF. Written as DNA, the CDR3 is TGTGCCTGGACACCCGGCGCGGGAGGCTACAATGAGCAGTTCTTC.

This chain connects TRBV5-1 to TRBJ2-5; D perhaps matches TRBD1 (5 bases). Gene TRBJ2-7 matches the end of the DNA better, so the J call may be wrong. CDR3 length equals 14 residues. CDR1 and CDR2 from the germline V gene are SGHRS and YFSETQ. The DNA of the CDR3 is TGCGCCAGCAGCTTCAGGGAATCCCCCTACGAGCAGTACTTC. Amino acid sequence: CASSFRESPYEQYF.

V is TRBV28 and J is TRBJ2-1, with 9 bases identical to TRBD1. Germline CDR1 and CDR2: MDHEN and SYDVKM. CDR3 length equals 12 residues. J was trimmed by 9 bases and V by 4 bases; bases with no gene match: 1. The CDR3 nucleotides read TGTGCCAGCAGTTCGGGACAGGGTGAGCAGTTCTTC. Protein sequence: CASSSGQGEQFF.

V is TRBV19 and J is TRBJ2-7; TRBD2 matches at 7 bases. Losses at the gene ends were 7 bases for V and 1 base for J; bases not matched to a gene: 7. The germline gives CDR1 LNHDA, CDR2 SQIVND (reference sequence). This CDR3 has 14 amino acids. CDR3 sequence (DNA): TGTGCCAGTACCCCACCGGGGGGTTCCTACGAGCAGTACTTC. This translates into CASTPPGGSYEQYF.

The chain recombines TRBV28 with TRBJ1-2; a possible D gene is TRBD1 (5 bases). Trimming left V 5 bases short and J 7 bases short, with 11 bases between. The CDR3 contains 12 residues. CDR1 and CDR2 from the germline V gene are MDHEN and SYDVKM. CDR3 region: CASSMTEGGYTF. The CDR3 DNA follows: TGTGCCAGCAGTATGACAGAAGGTGGCTACACCTTC.

The rearrangement uses TRBV2 and TRBJ2-2; the match to TRBD2 covers 10 bases. V dropped 3 bases and J dropped 0; count of bases not matched to a gene: 7. Per the germline V gene, CDR1 is SNHLY and CDR2 is FYNNEI. This CDR3 spans 18 amino acids. The CDR3, as DNA: TGTGCCAGCAGTGAGTTTCTAGCGGGGGATTCGAACACCGGGGAGCTGTTTTTT. Its protein is CASSEFLAGDSNTGELFF.

The chain has TRBV18 and TRBJ1-5; D is ambiguous. The CDR3 runs to 15 residues. The germline V gene has CDR1 KGHSH and CDR2 LQKENI. Deletions cut 8 bases from V and 2 bases from J, with 16 bases between. CDR3 loop: CASRPESGGNQPQHF. DNA for the CDR3: TGTGCCAGCCGGCCAGAGTCCGGGGGCAATCAGCCCCAGCATTTT.

The V gene is TRBV4-3, the J gene TRBJ2-3, with TRBD2 matching over 8 bases. V lost 0 bases, J lost 0 bases, and 8 bases stayed unmatched. Germline values: CDR1 LGHNA, CDR2 YSLEER. The CDR3 has 18 residues. DNA for the CDR3: TGCGCCAGCAGCCAAGATCACGCTAGCGGGTTTAGCACAGATACGCAGTATTTT. As protein: CASSQDHASGFSTDTQYF.

The gene calls are TRBV5-1 and TRBJ1-2; tentatively, D is TRBD1 (5 bases). Germline CDR1 reads SGHRS; CDR2 reads YFSETQ. Between the trimmed V and J ends, which lost 5 bases and 1 base, there was a span of 12 bases. The CDR3 has 14 amino acids. The CDR3 DNA is TGCGCCAGCAGACTTACGGGGGTTAACTATGGCTACACCTTC. Translated, it gives CASRLTGVNYGYTF.